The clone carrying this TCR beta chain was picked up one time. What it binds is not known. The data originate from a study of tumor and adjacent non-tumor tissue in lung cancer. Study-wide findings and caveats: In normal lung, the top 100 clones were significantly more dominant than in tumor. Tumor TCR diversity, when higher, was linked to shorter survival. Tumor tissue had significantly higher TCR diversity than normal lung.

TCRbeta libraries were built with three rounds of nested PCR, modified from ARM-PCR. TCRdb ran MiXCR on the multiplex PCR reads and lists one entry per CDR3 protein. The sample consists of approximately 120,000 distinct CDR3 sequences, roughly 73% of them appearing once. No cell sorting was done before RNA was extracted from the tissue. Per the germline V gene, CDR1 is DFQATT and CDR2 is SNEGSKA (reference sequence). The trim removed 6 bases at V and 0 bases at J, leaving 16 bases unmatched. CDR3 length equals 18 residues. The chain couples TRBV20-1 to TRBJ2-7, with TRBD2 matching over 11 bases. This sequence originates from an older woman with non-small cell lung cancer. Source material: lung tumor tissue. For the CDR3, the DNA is TGCAGTGCGCCAGCCACTAGCGGGAGACCTGTAGGCTCCTACGAGCAGTACTTC. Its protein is CSAPATSGRPVGSYEQYF.